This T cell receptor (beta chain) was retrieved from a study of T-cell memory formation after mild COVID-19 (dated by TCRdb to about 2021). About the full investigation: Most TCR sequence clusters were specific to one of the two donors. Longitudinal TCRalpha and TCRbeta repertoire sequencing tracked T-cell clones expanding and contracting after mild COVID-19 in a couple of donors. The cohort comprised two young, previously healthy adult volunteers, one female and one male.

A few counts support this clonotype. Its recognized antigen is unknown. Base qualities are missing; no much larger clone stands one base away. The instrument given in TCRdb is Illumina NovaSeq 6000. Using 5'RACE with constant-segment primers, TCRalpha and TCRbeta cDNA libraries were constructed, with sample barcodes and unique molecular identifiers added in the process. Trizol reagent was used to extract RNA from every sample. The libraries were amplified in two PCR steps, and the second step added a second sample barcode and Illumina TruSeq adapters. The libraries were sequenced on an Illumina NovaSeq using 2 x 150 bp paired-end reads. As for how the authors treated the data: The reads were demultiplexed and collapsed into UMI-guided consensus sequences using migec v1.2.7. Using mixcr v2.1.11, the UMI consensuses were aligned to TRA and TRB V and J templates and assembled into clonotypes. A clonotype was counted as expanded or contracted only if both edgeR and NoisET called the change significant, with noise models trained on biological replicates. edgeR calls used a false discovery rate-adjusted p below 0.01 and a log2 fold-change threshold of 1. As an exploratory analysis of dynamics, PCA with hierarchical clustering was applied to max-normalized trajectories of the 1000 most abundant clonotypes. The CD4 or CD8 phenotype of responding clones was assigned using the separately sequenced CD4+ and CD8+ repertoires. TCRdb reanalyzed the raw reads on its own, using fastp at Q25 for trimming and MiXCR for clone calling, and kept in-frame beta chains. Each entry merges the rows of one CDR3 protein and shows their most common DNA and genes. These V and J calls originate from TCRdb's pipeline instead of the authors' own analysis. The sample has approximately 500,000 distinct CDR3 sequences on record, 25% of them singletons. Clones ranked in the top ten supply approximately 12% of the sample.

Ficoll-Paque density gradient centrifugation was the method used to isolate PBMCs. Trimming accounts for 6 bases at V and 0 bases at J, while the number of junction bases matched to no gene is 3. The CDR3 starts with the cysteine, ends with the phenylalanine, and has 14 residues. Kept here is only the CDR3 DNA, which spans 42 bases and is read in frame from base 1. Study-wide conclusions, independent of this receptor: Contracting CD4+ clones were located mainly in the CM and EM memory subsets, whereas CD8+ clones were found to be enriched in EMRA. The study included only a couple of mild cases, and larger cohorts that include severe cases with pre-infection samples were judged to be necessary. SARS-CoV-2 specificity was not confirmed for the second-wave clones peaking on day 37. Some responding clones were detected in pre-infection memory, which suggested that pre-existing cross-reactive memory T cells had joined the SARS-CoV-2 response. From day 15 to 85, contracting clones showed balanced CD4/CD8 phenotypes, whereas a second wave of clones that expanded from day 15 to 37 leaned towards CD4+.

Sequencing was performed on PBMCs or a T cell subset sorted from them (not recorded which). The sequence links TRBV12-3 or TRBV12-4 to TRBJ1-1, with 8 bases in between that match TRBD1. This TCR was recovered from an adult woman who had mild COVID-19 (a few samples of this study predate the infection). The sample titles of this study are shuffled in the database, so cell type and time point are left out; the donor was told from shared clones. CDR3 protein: CASRMDRVNTEAFF. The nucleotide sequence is TGTGCCAGCAGGATGGACAGGGTGAACACTGAAGCTTTCTTT.